The 25 T cell receptor beta chains reported below all come from one sample, sequenced in a study of cytomegalovirus exposure and HLA in healthy donors. In the PCR, 60 Vbeta and 13 Jbeta primers were used. Data came from immunoSEQ multiplex PCR; TCRdb stores just in-frame clones and leaves some out. The sample shows under 200,000 clones, roughly 80% of them seen only once. The sequenced sample was PBMCs. Every receptor here comes from a middle-aged man in good health and CMV-seropositive.

The chain employs TRBV5-1 and TRBJ1-6; D unresolved. The CDR3 runs to 14 residues. V lost 3 bases and J 6 bases, leaving 10 bases between the germline ends. The germline gives CDR1 SGHRS, CDR2 YFSETQ. The CDR3 loop is CASSSLPSNSPLHF. CDR3 DNA: TGCGCCAGCAGCTCTCTACCGAGTAATTCACCCCTCCACTTT.

The chain is built from TRBV6-1 and TRBJ1-5, with a weak D call TRBD1 (6 bases). Germline V gene sequence: CDR1 MNHNS, CDR2 SASEGT. Trimming shortened V by 4 bases and J by 3 bases, and 10 bases separated the two germline ends. The CDR3 runs to 14 residues. CDR3 sequence: CASSGRDNNQPQHF. The DNA for the CDR3 is TGTGCCAGCAGTGGCCGGGACAACAATCAGCCCCAGCATTTT.

The chain joins TRBV28 to TRBJ1-4, with D uncertain. The V end was cut by 4 bases, the J end by 4 bases, with 16 bases between. Germline V gives CDR1 MDHEN, CDR2 SYDVKM. This CDR3 contains 16 residues. The CDR3 here is CASSSPRATLNEKLFF. For the CDR3, the DNA is TGTGCCAGCAGTTCCCCCCGCGCTACGCTTAATGAAAAACTGTTTTTT.

The rearrangement joins TRBV5-4 to TRBJ1-1; D unclear. From germline, CDR1 is SGHNT and CDR2 YYREEE (reference sequence). V lost 4 bases and J 1 base, leaving 11 bases between the germline ends. The CDR3 runs to 14 residues. CDR3 nucleotides: TGTGCCAGCAGCGCTGGCCTCCAGAACACTGAAGCTTTCTTT. Protein: CASSAGLQNTEAFF.

V is TRBV29-1 and J is TRBJ2-2, with 8 bases matching TRBD2. Germline-derived CDR1 and CDR2 are SQVTM and ANQGSEA. There are 14 residues in the CDR3. V lost 2 bases to trimming and J lost 9 bases; unmatched junction nucleotides: 8. This CDR3 reads CSVEFTAGGRELFF. For the CDR3, the DNA is TGCAGCGTTGAATTCACCGCGGGAGGCCGGGAGCTGTTTTTT.

The CDR3 DNA follows: TGTGCCAGCAGTGAGTCTTCGAGGAACACTGAAGCTTTCTTT. It is translated as CASSESSRNTEAFF. This rearrangement joins TRBV6-4 to TRBJ1-1; unclear D gene. This CDR3 is 14 amino acids long. From germline, CDR1 is MRHNA and CDR2 SNTAGT. The V end was cut by 3 bases, the J end by 1 base, with 9 bases between.

This chain uses TRBV6-1 with TRBJ2-1; 7 positions match TRBD1. This CDR3 comprises 16 residues. Looked up from germline, CDR1 is MNHNS and CDR2 is SASEGT. Trimming removed 3 bases from V and 8 bases from J; junction bases left unmatched: 13. The CDR3 DNA sequence: TGTGCCAGCAGTGAGCCGGCAAGGGGGCTAGGGCATGAGCAGTTCTTC. Protein: CASSEPARGLGHEQFF.

The chain employs TRBV7-3 and TRBJ2-1, with 13 bases that match TRBD2. V was clipped by 5 bases and J by 6 bases; unmatched bases: 10. Per the germline V gene, CDR1 is SGHTA and CDR2 is FQGTGA. The CDR3 contains 17 residues. Here the CDR3 DNA reads TGTGCCAGCAGCCCGGCCACACTAGCGGGGGGGCTCAATGAGCAGTTCTTC. Its protein is CASSPATLAGGLNEQFF.

This clone was recorded once. The V call is TRBV9, the J call TRBJ2-3; D is perhaps TRBD2 (6 bases). The CDR3 is 15 residues long. Germline CDR1 is SGDLS and CDR2 is YYNGEE. The germline V and J ends were trimmed by 0 bases and 5 bases, with 13 bases remaining between them. This chain's CDR3 is CASSVDVRGGDTQYF. CDR3 sequence (DNA): TGTGCCAGCAGCGTAGATGTGAGGGGAGGAGATACGCAGTATTTT.

This chain joins TRBV27 and TRBJ1-5, with D perhaps matching TRBD1 (6 bases). The CDR3 is made up of 15 amino acids. Germline-derived CDR1 and CDR2 are MNHEY and SMNVEV (reference sequence). Trimming took off 2 bases at V and 3 bases at J, with 11 bases between the two ends. The CDR3 loop reads CASSLAGAFNQPQHF. The DNA for the CDR3 is TGTGCCAGCAGTTTAGCAGGGGCCTTCAATCAGCCCCAGCATTTT.

The chain combines TRBV28 with TRBJ2-7, with TRBD2 matching 10 bases. The V gene end was trimmed by 6 bases and the J gene end by 6 bases; junction bases not matched to a gene: 8. The CDR3 length is 14 residues. The germline V gene has CDR1 MDHEN and CDR2 SYDVKM. In nucleotides, the CDR3 is TGTGCCAGCAGCTGGGGGGGACTAGCGATCGAGCAGTACTTC. It specifies CASSWGGLAIEQYF.

The chain links TRBV6-1 to TRBJ1-4; D is undetermined. The CDR3 extends over 14 amino acids. The germline gives CDR1 MNHNS, CDR2 SASEGT. The V and J ends lost 3 bases and 5 bases respectively, with 10 bases between them. The CDR3 here is CASSDGGLNEKLFF. In DNA, the CDR3 is TGTGCCAGCAGTGACGGAGGGCTGAATGAAAAACTGTTTTTT.

The chain couples TRBV5-8 to TRBJ2-7, with 9 bases that match TRBD1. This CDR3 spans 16 amino acids. J was trimmed by 2 bases and V by 4 bases; bases with no gene match: 10. The V gene's germline CDR1 is SGHTS and CDR2 YDEGEE. The CDR3 DNA sequence: TGTGCCAGCAGCCATAAGGTGGGGACAGGGCCCTACGAGCAGTACTTC. It is translated as CASSHKVGTGPYEQYF.

This chain joins TRBV19 and TRBJ2-7; TRBD1 agrees at 7 bases. The germline CDR1 and CDR2 sequences are LNHDA and SQIVND (reference sequence). V was pared by 4 bases and J by 6 bases, with 12 bases of the junction left unmatched. The CDR3 has 15 amino acids. This CDR3 is CASSTNRGGDPEQYF. CDR3 nucleotide sequence: TGTGCCAGTAGTACCAACAGGGGTGGCGATCCCGAGCAGTACTTC. Drawing the rest from reference TRBV19 and TRBJ2-7, the complete variable domain is DGGITQSPKYLFRKEGQNVTLSCEQNLNHDAMYWYRQDPGQGLRLIYYSQIVNDFQKGDIAEGYSVSREKKESFPLTVTSAQKNPTAFYLCASSTNRGGDPEQYFGPGTRLTVT.

This clone was counted a few times. This sequence joins TRBV18 and TRBJ1-1; 7 bases match TRBD1. The CDR3 has 16 amino acids. Germline trimming cut 4 bases from V and 5 bases from J; bases unmatched to any gene: 13. The germline V gene has CDR1 KGHSH and CDR2 LQKENI. CDR3 protein: CASSRDRGGWGTEAFF. As DNA, the CDR3 is TGTGCCAGCTCACGGGACAGAGGAGGATGGGGGACTGAAGCTTTCTTT. Full variable domain (remainder filled in from reference TRBV18 and TRBJ1-1): NAGVMQNPRHLVRRRGQEARLRCSPMKGHSHVYWYRQLPEEGLKFMVYLQKENIIDESGMPKERFSAEFPKEGPSILRIQQVVRGDSAAYFCASSRDRGGWGTEAFFGQGTRLTVV.

J is TRBJ1-5 and V is TRBV5-4; D is possibly TRBD1 (5 bases). The germline V gene has CDR1 SGHNT and CDR2 YYREEE (reference sequence). Trimming removed 4 bases at V and 4 bases at J, with 18 bases between. This CDR3 region has 16 residues. CDR3 amino acids: CASSLGPGGNNQPQHF. The CDR3 DNA reads as TGTGCCAGCAGCCTCGGTCCTGGGGGGAATAATCAGCCCCAGCATTTT.

The V and J genes are TRBV7-9 and TRBJ2-5; TRBD2 matches at 7 bases. Trimming at V came to 3 bases and at J to 4 bases, leaving 11 bases not matched to a gene. The CDR3 has 16 amino acids. Germline lookup yields CDR1 SEHNR and CDR2 FQNEAQ (reference sequence). Written as DNA, the CDR3 is TGTGCCAGCAGCTTTTCTTCCGGGACTAACTCAGAGACCCAGTACTTC. Translating it yields CASSFSSGTNSETQYF.

The chain joins TRBV5-1 to TRBJ2-1, with 10 bases that match TRBD1. The CDR3 has 18 amino acids. CDR1 and CDR2 (germline): SGHRS, YFSETQ. V lost 1 base and J lost 4; bases outside the gene matches: 11. CDR3 coding DNA: TGCGCCAGCAGCTTGTATGGTTCGGGGGGACAGGGGTACAATGAGCAGTTCTTC. Protein: CASSLYGSGGQGYNEQFF.

This clone was detected only a few times. The J gene is TRBJ1-1, the V gene TRBV11-1, with no clear D. CDR1 is SGHAT and CDR2 is FQDESV in the germline V gene (reference sequence). The V and J ends lost 1 base and 3 bases respectively, with 6 bases between them. The CDR3 covers 13 residues. This chain's CDR3 is CASSLGRDTEAFF. CDR3 DNA: TGTGCCAGCAGCTTAGGGAGGGACACTGAAGCTTTCTTT.

This chain connects TRBV5-4 to TRBJ2-1; TRBD1 matches at 7 bases. V shed 9 bases and J 10 bases; nucleotides not matched to a gene: 13. The CDR3 is 13 residues long. Germline CDR1 reads SGHNT; CDR2 reads YYREEE (reference sequence). The chain's CDR3 is CATSPWTGDEQFF. The CDR3 DNA follows: TGTGCCACCTCACCCTGGACAGGCGACGAGCAGTTCTTC.

The chain has TRBV6-6 and TRBJ1-4; D may be TRBD1 (6 bases). Trimming removed 2 bases from V and 5 bases from J, with 12 bases in between. Germline loops: CDR1 MNHNY, CDR2 SVGAGI (reference sequence). The CDR3 covers 15 residues. CDR3 in amino acids: CASSYDGTRNEKLFF. The DNA for the CDR3 is TGTGCCAGCAGTTACGATGGGACAAGGAATGAAAAACTGTTTTTT.

This chain joins TRBV9 and TRBJ1-2; 8 nucleotides align to TRBD1. Germline loops: CDR1 SGDLS, CDR2 YYNGEE. This CDR3 is built from 16 residues. V shed 3 bases and J 3 bases; nucleotides not matched to a gene: 10. The CDR3 sequence is CASSAGQGITHYGYTF. As DNA, the CDR3 is TGTGCCAGCAGCGCCGGACAGGGTATCACTCACTATGGCTACACCTTC.

Of note for this clone: At one boundary the junction diverges from the germline segment, which might be a read error. J is TRBJ2-1 and V is TRBV11-1; 8 bases line up with TRBD1. This CDR3 spans 12 amino acids. The germline V gene encodes CDR1 SGHAT and CDR2 FQDESV (reference sequence). CDR3 region: CASSLSHTGGIF. The DNA for the CDR3 is TGTGCCAGCAGCTTAAGCCATACAGGGGGAATCTTC.

Concerning this clone: The germline gene is not matched at one end of the junction; a read error may be the cause. The sample contains more than one DNA sequence encoding this CDR3. V gene TRBV11-2 combines with J gene TRBJ2-5; 7 nucleotides align to TRBD1. CDR3 length: 15 residues. Germline CDR1 reads SGHAT; CDR2 reads FQNNGV. CDR3 sequence reads: CASSSGTELYETQYF. The CDR3 DNA is TGTGCCAGCAGTTCCGGGACAGAACTCTACGAGACTCAGTACTTC.

The chain joins TRBV2 to TRBJ2-1; D is uncertain. This CDR3 spans 13 amino acids. The V gene lost 4 bases and the J gene lost 0 bases, with 4 bases spanning the gap. Per the germline V gene, CDR1 is SNHLY and CDR2 is FYNNEI. The CDR3 DNA reads as TGTGCCAGCAGTGTGGCCTCCTACAATGAGCAGTTCTTC. This gives the protein CASSVASYNEQFF.